This TCR beta chain derives from a study of blood T cell repertoires in COVID-19. As for the study in general: Whether acute or convalescent, the COVID-19 samples came from the United States, Italy and Spain. In each case, the material was cDNA or gDNA derived from T cells, B-cell-depleted T cells, or PBMCs.

The CDR3 is 12 residues long. The V gene lost 6 bases and the J gene lost 8 bases, with 13 bases spanning the gap. Germline V lookup: CDR1 MNHEY, CDR2 SMNVEV (reference sequence). Original methodology: From reference gene primer amplification, estimates of nucleated cell counts were derived. Sequenced by immunoSEQ multiplex PCR; TCRdb stores in-frame clones only, minus some. V and J calls and clone size come straight from that table; D and trimming were deduced from the DNA. The table records roughly 300,000 clones, around 89% of them present only once. This sequence joins TRBV27 and TRBJ1-2, with unresolved D. What was sequenced was peripheral blood. This receptor was taken from a young man who had recovered from COVID-19. CDR3 DNA: TGTGCCAGCAGAGAAGACACCCGGGGCTACACCTTC. It encodes CASREDTRGYTF.